A single sample is the source of the 6 T cell receptor beta chains below, sequenced in a study of beta chain features in type 1 diabetes. TCRB transcripts that were expressed got sequenced, as all of the isolated RNA had been reverse transcribed. Only in-frame clones appear in the TCRdb table, and some are missing; sequencing was by immunoSEQ multiplex PCR. The data contain 360,000 or so clones, roughly a fifth of them singletons. Material for sequencing was naive CD4+ T cells from blood. These receptors were obtained from a woman aged 18-29 years in good health.

The chain employs TRBV4-3 and TRBJ2-3; D call uncertain. Germline V lookup: CDR1 LGHNA, CDR2 YSLEER. Trimming removed 1 base at V and 3 bases at J, with 17 bases between. The CDR3 loop spans 17 amino acids. The CDR3 spells CASSQVFKTHDTDTQYF. CDR3 nucleotide sequence: TGCGCCAGCAGCCAAGTCTTTAAGACACATGATACAGATACGCAGTATTTT.

In this sample, this clone turned up a few times. This rearrangement joins TRBV11-2 to TRBJ2-4; 7 bases align to TRBD1. V was pared by 5 bases and J by 16 bases, with 11 bases of the junction left unmatched. This CDR3 has 12 amino acids. Germline CDR1 SGHAT, CDR2 FQNNGV. The CDR3 region has the DNA TGTGCCAGCAGCCACGGACAGGCGATTCGTTACTTC. Its translation is CASSHGQAIRYF.

The chain combines TRBV30 with TRBJ1-5; no clear D gene. CDR1 and CDR2 from the germline V gene are GTSNPN and SVGIG (reference sequence). The CDR3 runs to 15 residues. Trimming removed 0 bases from V and 2 bases from J, with 11 bases in between. The CDR3 region has the DNA TGTGCCTGGAGTGTACTAGGAAACGGCAATCAGCCCCAGCATTTT. Protein sequence: CAWSVLGNGNQPQHF.

The V call is TRBV2, the J call TRBJ1-1; 8 bases are shared with TRBD1. Per the germline V gene, CDR1 is SNHLY and CDR2 is FYNNEI. This CDR3 comprises 13 residues. V dropped 7 bases and J dropped 4; count of bases not matched to a gene: 5. The DNA of the CDR3 is TGTGCCAGCATGCAGACAGGGGCCACTGAAGCTTTCTTT. Amino acids: CASMQTGATEAFF.

The V gene is TRBV27, the J gene TRBJ1-5, with 7 bases identical to TRBD1. This CDR3 spans 15 amino acids. With 6 bases clipped from V and 3 bases from J, the junction kept 8 bases outside the gene matches. Germline CDR1 is MNHEY and CDR2 is SMNVEV (reference sequence). Here the CDR3 DNA reads TGTGCCAGCAGGGTCACAGGGGTCCTCAATCAGCCCCAGCATTTT. It encodes CASRVTGVLNQPQHF.

In this sample, this clone turned up a few times. The chain joins TRBV5-6 to TRBJ1-2, with TRBD1 matching over 7 bases. J gave up 6 bases and V 4 bases, and 9 bases lay outside the gene matches. Germline V CDR1 and CDR2: SGHDT, YYEEEE. CDR3 size: 14 residues. The CDR3 loop reads CASSPGGAGDGYTF. The CDR3, as DNA: TGTGCCAGCAGCCCAGGGGGTGCTGGCGATGGCTACACCTTC. Using reference TRBV5-6 and TRBJ1-2 for the parts outside the CDR3, the full variable domain is DAGVTQSPTHLIKTRGQQVTLRCSPKSGHDTVSWYQQALGQGPQFIFQYYEEEERQRGNFPDRFSGHQFPNYSSELNVNALLLGDSALYLCASSPGGAGDGYTFGSGTRLTVV.